The 24 T cell receptor beta chains reported below all come from one sample, sequenced in a study of blood T cells in healthy people across ages (dated by TCRdb to the mid-2010s). The method was 5' RACE. The data were produced on an Illumina HiSeq 2500. A second PCR of about 7 to 12 cycles was run with a J-beta primer mix and a sample-barcoded 5' primer. The raw public reads went through TCRdb reprocessing: fastp at Q25, MiXCR clone calling, in-frame beta chains kept. Here each entry gathers all rows of one CDR3 protein and keeps the most common genes and DNA. The sample has about 1 million distinct CDR3 sequences on record, 40% to 55% of them singletons. The ten largest clones capture 18% of the sample. Sequences were obtained from blood. The receptors shown here come from a woman in her fifties or sixties in good health.

The count of this clonotype is one. At one end, the junction sequence differs from germline, possibly due to a read error. This chain uses TRBV6-5 with TRBJ2-6; 8 bases are shared with TRBD1. Germline CDR1 reads MNHEY; CDR2 reads SVGAGI. The CDR3 consists of 16 residues. CDR3 nucleotides: TGTGCCAGCAGTTGGTCAGGGGGCTCTGGGGCCAACGCCCTGACTTTC. It translates to CASSWSGGSGANALTF.

The chain combines TRBV9 with TRBJ2-7; the match to TRBD2 covers 9 bases. J was trimmed by 5 bases and V by 4 bases; bases with no gene match: 10. The V gene's germline CDR1 is SGDLS and CDR2 YYNGEE. CDR3 size: 15 residues. The CDR3 spells CASSLGGTSPHEQYF. The DNA for the CDR3 is TGTGCCAGCAGCCTCGGGGGGACTAGCCCCCACGAGCAGTACTTC.

The CDR3: CASSYTLTGLNTEAFF. For the CDR3, the DNA is TGTGCCAGCAGCTATACCCTGACAGGGTTGAACACTGAAGCTTTCTTT. This rearrangement joins TRBV27 to TRBJ1-1, with 7 bases lining up with TRBD1. The length of the CDR3 is 16 residues. CDR1 and CDR2 (germline): MNHEY, SMNVEV (reference sequence). After removal of 6 bases from V and 0 bases from J, the junction contained 10 bases not matched to a gene.

V is TRBV6-5 and J is TRBJ2-1; 12 nucleotides agree with TRBD2. V was pared by 6 bases and J by 4 bases, with 7 bases of the junction left unmatched. The CDR3 runs to 16 residues. CDR1 and CDR2 from the germline V gene are MNHEY and SVGAGI. CDR3 loop: CASSRTLAGGYNEQFF. CDR3 in DNA: TGTGCCAGCAGCCGAACTCTAGCGGGGGGGTACAATGAGCAGTTCTTC.

The rearrangement links TRBV20-1 to TRBJ2-3; 7 bases line up with TRBD2. With 5 bases clipped from V and 14 bases from J, the junction kept 13 bases outside the gene matches. The germline V gene encodes CDR1 DFQATT and CDR2 SNEGSKA (reference sequence). The CDR3 length is 12 residues. CDR3 region: CSAASVGEGPYF. The CDR3 nucleotides read TGCAGTGCTGCGAGCGTAGGGGAGGGCCCGTATTTT.

This sequence joins TRBV3-1 and TRBJ2-3; 10 bases line up with TRBD2. Unmatched junction bases numbered 14, after V lost 3 bases and J lost 8 bases. The CDR3 covers 17 residues. The V gene's germline CDR1 is LGHDT and CDR2 YNNKEL (reference sequence). The CDR3 reads CASSQGAVSGRTGTQYF. CDR3 in DNA: TGTGCCAGCAGCCAGGGTGCGGTTAGCGGGAGGACTGGTACGCAGTATTTT.

V is TRBV9 and J is TRBJ2-2; 7 bases are a match to TRBD2. The trim removed 7 bases at V and 3 bases at J, leaving 6 bases unmatched. The CDR3 consists of 14 residues. The V gene's germline CDR1 is SGDLS and CDR2 YYNGEE. The CDR3 region is CASSSGGDTGELFF. In DNA form, the CDR3 reads TGTGCCAGCTCTTCGGGAGGAGACACCGGGGAGCTGTTTTTT.

The rearrangement joins TRBV9 to TRBJ2-1, with TRBD2 as a possible D gene (6 bases). Near its end, the DNA agrees better with TRBJ2-7, so the J call may be wrong. The CDR3 runs 15 residues. Germline V gene data show CDR1 as SGDLS and CDR2 as YYNGEE. Here the CDR3 reads CASSVVGLSYNEQYF. The CDR3 DNA follows: TGTGCCAGCAGCGTAGTTGGACTATCCTACAATGAGCAGTACTTC.

This clonotype has just a few counts. V usage is TRBV5-1 and J usage is TRBJ2-1; 10 bases line up with TRBD2. Losses at the gene ends were 4 bases for V and 1 base for J; bases not matched to a gene: 5. The germline V gene encodes CDR1 SGHRS and CDR2 YFSETQ. This CDR3 contains 16 residues. CDR3 in amino acids: CASSKGLADSYNEQFF. Written as DNA, the CDR3 is TGCGCCAGCAGCAAAGGACTAGCGGATTCCTACAATGAGCAGTTCTTC.

CDR3 bases: TGTGCCAGCAGTTTAGGGGGTATCGGATACAATGAGCAGTTCTTC. Protein: CASSLGGIGYNEQFF. This chain links TRBV27 with TRBJ2-1; D may be TRBD1 or TRBD2 (5 bases each). This CDR3 is 15 amino acids long. Germline V gene lookup returns CDR1 MNHEY and CDR2 SMNVEV (reference sequence). The V and J ends lost 2 bases and 4 bases respectively, with 12 bases between them.

This clonotype was picked up a small number of times. The chain links TRBV27 to TRBJ2-3; 11 positions agree with TRBD2. CDR3 length equals 16 residues. CDR1 MNHEY and CDR2 SMNVEV come from the germline V gene (reference sequence). J lost 6 bases, V lost 5 bases, and 10 bases had no gene match. This CDR3 is CASSQTSGMAPDTQYF. The CDR3 region has the DNA TGTGCCAGCAGTCAGACTAGCGGGATGGCACCCGATACGCAGTATTTT.

This clonotype has a handful of counts. V is TRBV20-1 and J is TRBJ2-7, with D perhaps TRBD2 (7 bases). There are 13 residues in the CDR3. From germline, CDR1 is DFQATT and CDR2 SNEGSKA (reference sequence). Trimming shortened V by 4 bases and J by 2 bases, and 12 bases separated the two germline ends. The CDR3: CSANGGLAYEQYF. The CDR3, as DNA: TGCAGTGCTAACGGGGGGCTAGCCTACGAGCAGTACTTC.

A few counts support this clonotype. The rearrangement links TRBV6-1 to TRBJ2-5; TRBD1 matches at 7 bases. The trim removed 4 bases at V and 7 bases at J, leaving 6 bases unmatched. The CDR3 runs to 13 residues. Germline CDR1 is MNHNS and CDR2 is SASEGT. The CDR3 DNA sequence: TGTGCCAGCAGTGGTTGGGACAGCGGGACCCAGTACTTC. It is translated as CASSGWDSGTQYF.

This chain uses TRBV20-1 with TRBJ2-7; D perhaps matches TRBD2 (6 bases). The CDR3 consists of 18 residues. The V end was cut by 1 base, the J end by 2 bases, with 24 bases between. Germline CDR1 DFQATT, CDR2 SNEGSKA (reference sequence). The CDR3 protein is CSARGGEVAADITYEQYF. CDR3 coding DNA: TGCAGTGCTAGAGGGGGGGAGGTAGCGGCCGATATTACCTACGAGCAGTACTTC.

This clonotype was counted a few times. The V and J genes are TRBV5-6 and TRBJ2-3; possibly TRBD2 for D (5 bases). Germline V CDR1 and CDR2: SGHDT, YYEEEE. With 4 bases removed from V and 6 bases from J, the gap between germline ends came to 15 bases. CDR3 length: 14 residues. The CDR3 loop is CASSLGPPGDTQYF. CDR3 nucleotides: TGTGCCAGCAGCCTAGGACCACCGGGGGATACGCAGTATTTT.

This clonotype showed up just a few times. V and J are TRBV9 and TRBJ2-5; TRBD2 matches at 11 bases. This CDR3 has 16 residues. Germline CDR1 SGDLS, CDR2 YYNGEE. V was pared by 3 bases and J by 5 bases, with 9 bases of the junction left unmatched. The DNA for the CDR3 is TGTGCCAGCAGCGAACTAGCGGGAGTGGTGGTGGAGACCCAGTACTTC. It yields the protein CASSELAGVVVETQYF. The complete variable domain, with remaining parts taken from reference TRBV9 and TRBJ2-5, reads DSGVTQTPKHLITATGQRVTLRCSPRSGDLSVYWYQQSLDQGLQFLIQYYNGEERAKGNILERFSAQQFPDLHSELNLSSLELGDSALYFCASSELAGVVVETQYFGPGTRLLVL.

This clonotype has a handful of counts. The J gene is TRBJ1-1, the V gene TRBV20-1, with TRBD1 as a possible D gene (6 bases). Trimming left V 3 bases short and J 3 bases short, with 8 bases between. Looked up from germline, CDR1 is DFQATT and CDR2 is SNEGSKA (reference sequence). The CDR3 spans 12 residues. The CDR3 loop is CSASAGDTEAFF. Here the CDR3 DNA reads TGCAGTGCTAGCGCAGGGGACACTGAAGCTTTCTTT.

V usage is TRBV3-1 and J usage is TRBJ1-1; TRBD1 matches 7 bases. J was trimmed by 5 bases and V by 6 bases; bases with no gene match: 6. This CDR3 has 13 residues. CDR1 and CDR2 (germline): LGHDT, YNNKEL (reference sequence). The CDR3: CASSSTGRTEAFF. The DNA of the CDR3 is TGTGCCAGCAGTTCGACAGGGAGGACTGAAGCTTTCTTT.

This chain connects TRBV10-1 to TRBJ2-1; 14 bases are shared with TRBD2. The J call is uncertain, as TRBJ2-7 better fits the DNA end. The CDR3 is 15 residues long. Germline CDR1 reads WNHNN; CDR2 reads SYGVQD (reference sequence). The CDR3 sequence: CASSGLAGGHNEQYF. The CDR3 DNA reads TGCGCCAGCAGCGGACTAGCGGGAGGCCACAATGAGCAGTACTTC.

This clonotype has a handful of counts. The chain employs TRBV6-5 and TRBJ1-4, with 10 positions matching TRBD1. Losses at the gene ends were 10 bases for V and 0 bases for J; bases not matched to a gene: 2. The CDR3 runs 14 residues. Germline CDR1 reads MNHEY; CDR2 reads SVGAGI. CDR3 protein: CATGQGATNEKLFF. The DNA for the CDR3 is TGTGCCACCGGACAGGGGGCAACTAATGAAAAACTGTTTTTT.

The chain couples TRBV20-1 to TRBJ2-1; the D gene is possibly TRBD2 (6 bases). V dropped 0 bases and J dropped 4 bases, with 10 bases sitting between them. Germline V gene data show CDR1 as DFQATT and CDR2 as SNEGSKA (reference sequence). CDR3 size: 14 residues. In DNA, the CDR3 is TGCAGTGCTAGAGATGGGGAGGTGTACAATGAGCAGTTCTTC. Amino acid sequence: CSARDGEVYNEQFF.

This rearrangement joins TRBV7-2 to TRBJ2-4, with D unclear. V lost 5 bases and J lost 7, with 18 bases in between. Germline V gene lookup returns CDR1 SGHTA and CDR2 FQGNSA. The CDR3 consists of 15 residues. The CDR3: CASSPEARSENIQYF. DNA of the CDR3: TGTGCCAGCAGCCCCGAAGCGAGGAGTGAGAACATTCAGTACTTC.

The chain employs TRBV7-2 and TRBJ2-1; D is undetermined. CDR3 length equals 15 residues. Trimming took off 6 bases at V and 0 bases at J, with 12 bases between the two ends. CDR1 SGHTA and CDR2 FQGNSA come from the germline V gene. The CDR3 nucleotides read TGTGCCAGCAGTTGGGCCATGAGCTCCTACAATGAGCAGTTCTTC. Translated, it gives CASSWAMSSYNEQFF. The complete variable domain, with remaining parts taken from reference TRBV7-2 and TRBJ2-1, reads GAGVSQSPSNKVTEKGKDVELRCDPISGHTALYWYRQSLGQGLEFLIYFQGNSAPDKSGLPSDRFSAERTGGSVSTLTIQRTQQEDSAVYLCASSWAMSSYNEQFFGPGTRLTVL.

The rearrangement links TRBV9 to TRBJ2-1; tentative D call: TRBD2 (5 bases). The germline V gene has CDR1 SGDLS and CDR2 YYNGEE. This CDR3 region has 20 residues. V was clipped by 0 bases and J by 13 bases, with 35 bases between them. The CDR3 here is CASSVGPQGPRSRLGETQFF. As DNA, the CDR3 is TGTGCCAGCAGCGTAGGCCCCCAAGGCCCCCGATCCCGACTTGGGGAGACCCAGTTCTTC.